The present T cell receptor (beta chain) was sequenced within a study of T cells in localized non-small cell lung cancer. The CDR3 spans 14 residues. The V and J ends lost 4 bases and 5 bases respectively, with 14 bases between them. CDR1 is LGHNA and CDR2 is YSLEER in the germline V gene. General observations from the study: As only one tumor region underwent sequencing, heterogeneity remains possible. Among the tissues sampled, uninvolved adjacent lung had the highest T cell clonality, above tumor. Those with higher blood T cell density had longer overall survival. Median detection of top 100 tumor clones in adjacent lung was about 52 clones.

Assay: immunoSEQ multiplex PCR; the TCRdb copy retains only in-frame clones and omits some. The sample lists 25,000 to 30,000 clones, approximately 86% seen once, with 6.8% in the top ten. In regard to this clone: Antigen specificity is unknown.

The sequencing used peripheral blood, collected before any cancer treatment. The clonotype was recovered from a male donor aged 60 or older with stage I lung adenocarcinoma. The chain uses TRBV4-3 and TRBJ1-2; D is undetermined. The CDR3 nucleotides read TGCGCCAGCAGCCTCAATCGGGCGGAGTATGGCTACACCTTC. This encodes CASSLNRAEYGYTF.